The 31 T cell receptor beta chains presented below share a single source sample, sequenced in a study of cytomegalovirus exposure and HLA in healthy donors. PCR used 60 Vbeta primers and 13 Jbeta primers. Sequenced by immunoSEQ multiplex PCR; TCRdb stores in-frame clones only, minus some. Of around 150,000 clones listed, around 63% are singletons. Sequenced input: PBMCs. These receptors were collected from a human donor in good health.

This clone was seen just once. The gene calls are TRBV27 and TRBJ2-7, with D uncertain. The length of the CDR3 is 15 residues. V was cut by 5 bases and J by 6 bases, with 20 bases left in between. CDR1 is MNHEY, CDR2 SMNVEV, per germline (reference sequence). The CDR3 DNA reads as TGTGCCAGCAGTCCGCTCCCACGGGTGAGAGGCGAGCAGTACTTC. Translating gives CASSPLPRVRGEQYF.

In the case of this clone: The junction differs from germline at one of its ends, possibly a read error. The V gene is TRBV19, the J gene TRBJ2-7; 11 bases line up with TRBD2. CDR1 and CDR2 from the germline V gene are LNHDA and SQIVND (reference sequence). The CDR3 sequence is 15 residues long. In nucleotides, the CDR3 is TGTGCCAGTAGCCCCACTAGCGGGAGTTCCTCCGAGCAGTACTTC. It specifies CASSPTSGSSSEQYF.

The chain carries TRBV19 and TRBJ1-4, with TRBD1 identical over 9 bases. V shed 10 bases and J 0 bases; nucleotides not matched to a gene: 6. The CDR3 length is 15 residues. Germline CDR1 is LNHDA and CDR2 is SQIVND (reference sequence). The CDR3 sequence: CATARQGATNEKLFF. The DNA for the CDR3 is TGTGCCACCGCGAGACAGGGGGCAACTAATGAAAAACTGTTTTTT.

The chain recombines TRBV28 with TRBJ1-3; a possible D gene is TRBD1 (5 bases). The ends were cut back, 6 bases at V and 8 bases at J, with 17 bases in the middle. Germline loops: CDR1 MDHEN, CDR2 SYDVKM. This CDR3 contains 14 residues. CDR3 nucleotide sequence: TGTGCCAGCAGCCTAAGGCAGGGCCGTTACACCATATATTTT. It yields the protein CASSLRQGRYTIYF.

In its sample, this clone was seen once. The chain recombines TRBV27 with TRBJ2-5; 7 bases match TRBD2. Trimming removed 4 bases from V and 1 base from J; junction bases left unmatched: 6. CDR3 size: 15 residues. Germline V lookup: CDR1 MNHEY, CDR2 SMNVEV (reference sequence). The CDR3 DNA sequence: TGTGCCAGCAGTTCCCCGGGGGAGGGCCAAGAGACCCAGTACTTC. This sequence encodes CASSSPGEGQETQYF.

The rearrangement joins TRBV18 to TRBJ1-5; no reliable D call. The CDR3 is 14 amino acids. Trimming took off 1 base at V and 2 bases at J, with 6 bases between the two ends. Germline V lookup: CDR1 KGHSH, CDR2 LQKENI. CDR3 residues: CASSPQQGNQPQHF. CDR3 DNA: TGTGCCAGCTCACCACAGCAGGGCAATCAGCCCCAGCATTTT. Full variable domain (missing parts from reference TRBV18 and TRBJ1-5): NAGVMQNPRHLVRRRGQEARLRCSPMKGHSHVYWYRQLPEEGLKFMVYLQKENIIDESGMPKERFSAEFPKEGPSILRIQQVVRGDSAAYFCASSPQQGNQPQHFGDGTRLSIL.

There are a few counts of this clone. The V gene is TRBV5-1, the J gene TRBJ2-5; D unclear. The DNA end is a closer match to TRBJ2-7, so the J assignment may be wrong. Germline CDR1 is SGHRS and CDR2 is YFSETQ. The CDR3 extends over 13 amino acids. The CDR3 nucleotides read TGCGCCAGCACCCCGTCAGGAACCTACGAGCAGTACTTC. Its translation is CASTPSGTYEQYF.

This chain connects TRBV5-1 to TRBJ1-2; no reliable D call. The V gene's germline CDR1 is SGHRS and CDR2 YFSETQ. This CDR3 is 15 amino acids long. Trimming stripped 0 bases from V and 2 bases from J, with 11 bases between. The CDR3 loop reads CASSLAGYSNYGYTF. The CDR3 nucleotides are TGCGCCAGCAGCTTGGCGGGGTATTCCAACTATGGCTACACCTTC.

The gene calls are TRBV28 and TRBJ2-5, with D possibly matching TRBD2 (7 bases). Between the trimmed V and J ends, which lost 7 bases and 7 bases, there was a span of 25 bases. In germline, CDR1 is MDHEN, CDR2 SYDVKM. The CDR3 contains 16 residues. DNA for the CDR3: TGTGCCAGCACCGGGGGCCAACGGGAGGCCCGGCGGACCCAGTACTTC. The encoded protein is CASTGGQREARRTQYF.

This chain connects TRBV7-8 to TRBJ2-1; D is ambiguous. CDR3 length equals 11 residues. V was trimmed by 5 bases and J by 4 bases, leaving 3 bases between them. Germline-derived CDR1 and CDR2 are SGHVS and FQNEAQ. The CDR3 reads CASSHYNEQFF. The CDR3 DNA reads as TGTGCCAGCAGCCATTACAATGAGCAGTTCTTC.

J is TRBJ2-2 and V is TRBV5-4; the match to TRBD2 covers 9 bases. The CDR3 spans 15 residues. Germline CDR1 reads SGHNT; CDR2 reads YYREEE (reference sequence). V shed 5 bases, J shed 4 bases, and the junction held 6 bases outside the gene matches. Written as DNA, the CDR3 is TGTGCCAGCAGTCTAGCGGGAAGGGGCACCGGGGAGCTGTTTTTT. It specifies CASSLAGRGTGELFF. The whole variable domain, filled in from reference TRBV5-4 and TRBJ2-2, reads ETGVTQSPTHLIKTRGQQVTLRCSSQSGHNTVSWYQQALGQGPQFIFQYYREEENGRGNFPPRFSGLQFPNYSSELNVNALELDDSALYLCASSLAGRGTGELFFGEGSRLTVL.

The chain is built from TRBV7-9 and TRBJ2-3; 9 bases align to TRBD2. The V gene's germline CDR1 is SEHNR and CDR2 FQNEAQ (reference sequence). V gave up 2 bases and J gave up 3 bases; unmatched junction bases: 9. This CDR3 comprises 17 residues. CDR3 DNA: TGTGCCAGCAGCTTAATTGCGGGAGGGCCAGATACAGATACGCAGTATTTT. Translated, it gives CASSLIAGGPDTDTQYF.

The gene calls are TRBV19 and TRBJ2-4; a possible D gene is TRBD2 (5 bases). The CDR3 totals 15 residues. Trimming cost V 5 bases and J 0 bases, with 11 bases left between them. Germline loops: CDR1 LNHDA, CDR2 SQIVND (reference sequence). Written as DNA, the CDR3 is TGTGCCAGTAGTTGGATAGGGAGAGCCAAAAACATTCAGTACTTC. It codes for CASSWIGRAKNIQYF.

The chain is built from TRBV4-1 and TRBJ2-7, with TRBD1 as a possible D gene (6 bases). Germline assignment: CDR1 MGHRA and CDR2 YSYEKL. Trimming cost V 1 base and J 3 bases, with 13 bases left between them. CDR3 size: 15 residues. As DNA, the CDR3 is TGCGCCAGCAGCCAAGGCCCGGCAGGGGACTACGAGCAGTACTTC. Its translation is CASSQGPAGDYEQYF.

The CDR3 spells CASSPGQGHEKLFF. The CDR3 coding sequence is TGTGCCAGCAGCCCGGGACAGGGGCATGAAAAACTGTTTTTT. This rearrangement joins TRBV2 to TRBJ1-4; TRBD1 matches 10 bases. The CDR3 contains 14 residues. The V gene's germline CDR1 is SNHLY and CDR2 FYNNEI. V was pared by 6 bases and J by 6 bases, with 4 bases of the junction left unmatched.

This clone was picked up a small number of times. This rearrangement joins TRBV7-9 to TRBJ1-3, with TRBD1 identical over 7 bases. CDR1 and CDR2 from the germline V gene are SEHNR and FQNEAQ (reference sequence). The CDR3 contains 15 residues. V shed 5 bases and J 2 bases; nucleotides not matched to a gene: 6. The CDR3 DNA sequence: TGTGCCAGCAGCCGCGCGGGACAGCCTGGAAACACCATATATTTT. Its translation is CASSRAGQPGNTIYF.

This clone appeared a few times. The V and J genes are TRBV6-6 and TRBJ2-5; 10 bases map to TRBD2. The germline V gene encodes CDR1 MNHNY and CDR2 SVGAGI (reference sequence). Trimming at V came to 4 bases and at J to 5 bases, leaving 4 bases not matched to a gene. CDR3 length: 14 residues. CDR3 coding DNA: TGTGCCAGCAGTTCTAGCGGGAGAGGGGAGACCCAGTACTTC. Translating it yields CASSSSGRGETQYF.

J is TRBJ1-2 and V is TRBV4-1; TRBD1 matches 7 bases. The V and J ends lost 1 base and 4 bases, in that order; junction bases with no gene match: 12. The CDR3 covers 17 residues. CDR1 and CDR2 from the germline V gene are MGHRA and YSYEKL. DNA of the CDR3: TGCGCCAGCAGCCAAGCCCCAACAGGGGCTATGGGCTATGGCTACACCTTC. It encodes CASSQAPTGAMGYGYTF.

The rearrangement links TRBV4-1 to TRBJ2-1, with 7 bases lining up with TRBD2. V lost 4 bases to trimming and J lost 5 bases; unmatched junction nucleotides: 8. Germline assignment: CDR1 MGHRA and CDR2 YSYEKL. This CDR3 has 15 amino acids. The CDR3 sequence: CASSPVAGLDNEQFF. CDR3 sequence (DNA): TGCGCCAGCAGCCCGGTAGCGGGTCTCGACAATGAGCAGTTCTTC.

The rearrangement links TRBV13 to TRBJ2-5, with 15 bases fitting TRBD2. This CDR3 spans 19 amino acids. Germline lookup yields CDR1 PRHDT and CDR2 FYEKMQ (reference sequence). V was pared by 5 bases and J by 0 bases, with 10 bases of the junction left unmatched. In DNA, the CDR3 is TGTGCCAGCAGCCCGAGCTGGACTAGCGGGAGGGTAAACCAAGAGACCCAGTACTTC. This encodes CASSPSWTSGRVNQETQYF.

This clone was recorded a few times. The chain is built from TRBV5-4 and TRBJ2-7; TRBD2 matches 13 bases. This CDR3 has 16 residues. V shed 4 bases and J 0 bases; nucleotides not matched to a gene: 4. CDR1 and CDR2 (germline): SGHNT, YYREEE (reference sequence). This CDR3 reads CASSPGTSGTSYEQYF. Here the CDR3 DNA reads TGTGCCAGCAGCCCTGGGACTAGCGGGACCTCCTACGAGCAGTACTTC.

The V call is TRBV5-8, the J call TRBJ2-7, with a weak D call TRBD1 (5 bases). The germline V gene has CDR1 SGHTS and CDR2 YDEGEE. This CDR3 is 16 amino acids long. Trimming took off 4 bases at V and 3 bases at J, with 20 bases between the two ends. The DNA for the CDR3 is TGTGCCAGCAGCCTAGGCTGGGTGGGGCGAGACTACGAGCAGTACTTC. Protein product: CASSLGWVGRDYEQYF.

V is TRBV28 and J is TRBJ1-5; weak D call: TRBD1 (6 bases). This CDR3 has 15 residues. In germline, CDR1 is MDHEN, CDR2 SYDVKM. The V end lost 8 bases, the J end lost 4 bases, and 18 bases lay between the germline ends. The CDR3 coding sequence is TGTGCCAGCCGCTCGGGGGGCCTCGGGAATCAGCCCCAGCATTTT. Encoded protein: CASRSGGLGNQPQHF.

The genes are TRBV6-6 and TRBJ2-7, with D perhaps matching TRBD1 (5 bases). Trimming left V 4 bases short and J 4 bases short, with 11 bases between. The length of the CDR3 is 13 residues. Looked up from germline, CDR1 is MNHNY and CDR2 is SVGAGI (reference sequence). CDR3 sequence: CASSSPTEYEQYF. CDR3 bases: TGTGCCAGCAGTTCCCCGACAGAATACGAGCAGTACTTC.

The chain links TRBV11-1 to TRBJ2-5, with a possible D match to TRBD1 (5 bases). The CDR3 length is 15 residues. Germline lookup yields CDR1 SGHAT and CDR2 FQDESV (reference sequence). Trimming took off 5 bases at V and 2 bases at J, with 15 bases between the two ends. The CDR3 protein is CASSLIGQAQETQYF. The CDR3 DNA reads TGTGCCAGCAGCCTAATAGGACAAGCTCAAGAGACCCAGTACTTC.

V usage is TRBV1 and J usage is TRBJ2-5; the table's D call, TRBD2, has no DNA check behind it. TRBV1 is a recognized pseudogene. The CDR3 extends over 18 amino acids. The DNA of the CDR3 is TGCACCAGCAGCCAAGATCGACTAGCGGGAGGGGTCCAAGAGACCCAGTACTTC. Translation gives CTSSQDRLAGGVQETQYF.

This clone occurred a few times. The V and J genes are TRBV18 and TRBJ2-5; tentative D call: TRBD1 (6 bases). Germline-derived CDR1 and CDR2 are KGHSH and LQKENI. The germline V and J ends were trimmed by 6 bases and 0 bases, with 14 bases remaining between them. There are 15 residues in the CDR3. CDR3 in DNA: TGTGCCAGCTCGGGGGCGAGGGGGTACCAAGAGACCCAGTACTTC. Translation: CASSGARGYQETQYF.

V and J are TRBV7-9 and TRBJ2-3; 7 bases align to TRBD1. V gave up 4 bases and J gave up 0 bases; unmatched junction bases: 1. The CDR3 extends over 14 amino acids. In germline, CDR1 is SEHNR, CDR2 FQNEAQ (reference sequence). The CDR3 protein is CASSWGQSTDTQYF. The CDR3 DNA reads TGTGCCAGCAGCTGGGGACAGAGCACAGATACGCAGTATTTT. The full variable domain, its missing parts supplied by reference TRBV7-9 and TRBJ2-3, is DTGVSQNPRHKITKRGQNVTFRCDPISEHNRLYWYRQTLGQGPEFLTYFQNEAQLEKSRLLSDRFSAERPKGSFSTLEIQRTEQGDSAMYLCASSWGQSTDTQYFGPGTRLTVL.

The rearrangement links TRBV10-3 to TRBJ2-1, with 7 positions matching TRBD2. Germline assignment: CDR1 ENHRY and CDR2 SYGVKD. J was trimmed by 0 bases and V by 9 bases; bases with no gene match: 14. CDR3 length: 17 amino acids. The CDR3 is CAITAGSLQTSYNEQFF. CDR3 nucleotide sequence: TGTGCCATAACAGCGGGATCCCTCCAAACCTCCTACAATGAGCAGTTCTTC.

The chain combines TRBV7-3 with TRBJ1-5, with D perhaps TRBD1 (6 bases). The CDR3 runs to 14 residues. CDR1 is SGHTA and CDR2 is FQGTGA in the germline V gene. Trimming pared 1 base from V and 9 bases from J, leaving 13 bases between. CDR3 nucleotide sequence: TGTGCCAGCAGCTTAAGTTGGGACACCGGGCCCCAGCATTTT. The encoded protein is CASSLSWDTGPQHF.

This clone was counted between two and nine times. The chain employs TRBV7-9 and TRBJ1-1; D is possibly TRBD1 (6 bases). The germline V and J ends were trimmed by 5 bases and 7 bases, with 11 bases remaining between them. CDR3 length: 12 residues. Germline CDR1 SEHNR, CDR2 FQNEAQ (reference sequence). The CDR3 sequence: CASSGQQGEAFF. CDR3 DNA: TGTGCCAGCAGCGGACAACAGGGTGAAGCTTTCTTT.